This T cell receptor beta chain was sequenced for a study of Ad26.COV2.S vaccination and SARS-CoV-2 variants. Findings and caveats of the study: The TCR-based breadth and depth measures might underestimate overall T cell responses.

For this clone: Its antigen remains unknown.

The assay was immunoSEQ multiplex PCR, and TCRdb's table has in-frame clones only and misses some. The sample gives approximately 480,000 clones, around 88% of which show up once; roughly 12% is in the top ten. The CDR3 spans 17 residues. V shed 1 base and J shed 0 bases, with 15 bases lying between them. Germline V lookup: CDR1 SGHTA, CDR2 FQGNSA. Treatment of the sample: around 19 received Ad26.COV2.S at low or high dose, single or two shots; about 5 received placebo; per-sample allocation not given. Sample collection was performed on day 63 after the first vaccine or placebo injection. The sequence was obtained from a person between 18 and 65 years old who received the Ad26.COV2.S COVID-19 vaccine or a placebo. Source: peripheral blood, taken in a trial of Ad26.COV2.S vaccine versus placebo. The V gene is TRBV7-2, the J gene TRBJ1-1; D is ambiguous. CDR3 sequence reads: CASSLDHRPAMNTEAFF. The CDR3 DNA is TGTGCCAGCAGCTTAGATCACCGGCCGGCCATGAACACTGAAGCTTTCTTT.